Listed below are T cell receptor beta chains from one sample, sequenced in a study of cytomegalovirus exposure and HLA in healthy donors. The repertoire was sequenced with immunoSEQ multiplex PCR; TCRdb's copy has only in-frame clones and lacks some. The data show over 100,000 clones, with 55% to 80% seen just once and 2% to 2.5% held by the top ten. Specimen: PBMCs. Source of these receptors: a woman in her thirties in good health and CMV-seronegative. Each CDR3 is given with its conserved first and last residue. Fields, in order: V gene, J gene, D gene, clone size, CDR3 DNA, CDR3 protein. The D gene is left open where the match is weak. Clone size, where shown, is once, few, many, or a class for clones that have expanded.

V gene: TRBV5-1
J gene: TRBJ1-1
D gene: TRBD1
clone size: few
CDR3 DNA: TGCGCCAGCAGCTTCGGGACAGTCAAGATGAACACTGAAGCTTTCTTT
CDR3 protein: CASSFGTVKMNTEAFF

V gene: TRBV6-5
J gene: TRBJ1-1
D gene: NA
clone size: NA
CDR3 DNA: TGTGCCAGCAGTCGTCAAGGGGTGAACACTGAAGCTTTCTTT
CDR3 protein: CASSRQGVNTEAFF

V gene: TRBV19
J gene: TRBJ2-1
D gene: NA
clone size: NA
CDR3 DNA: TGTGCCAGTAGTACGGGGTTGGGTATTTACAATGAGCAGTTCTTC
CDR3 protein: CASSTGLGIYNEQFF

V gene: TRBV2
J gene: TRBJ1-1
D gene: TRBD1
clone size: NA
CDR3 DNA: TGTGCCAGCAGTGAAAGCAGGGCAGGGGGTGGGGCTTTCTTT
CDR3 protein: CASSESRAGGGAFF

V gene: TRBV2
J gene: TRBJ1-5
D gene: TRBD1
clone size: NA
CDR3 DNA: TGTGCCAGCAGTGTCCCCGGGACAGGGGGTACCCAGCCCCAGCATTTT
CDR3 protein: CASSVPGTGGTQPQHF

V gene: TRBV4-1
J gene: TRBJ2-7
D gene: TRBD2
clone size: NA
CDR3 DNA: TGCGCCAGCAGCCAGGGGGTACTAGCGGGAGGTGGAGGGCAGTACTTC
CDR3 protein: CASSQGVLAGGGGQYF

V gene: TRBV4-3
J gene: TRBJ1-4
D gene: NA
clone size: NA
CDR3 DNA: TGCGCCAGCAGTGGCTCTCTCACAACTAATGAAAAACTGTTTTTT
CDR3 protein: CASSGSLTTNEKLFF

V gene: TRBV7-2
J gene: TRBJ1-5
D gene: NA
clone size: NA
CDR3 DNA: TGTGCCAGCAGCTGGGGGGGGGTGGGTTTCCAGCCCCAGCATTTT
CDR3 protein: CASSWGGVGFQPQHF

V gene: TRBV13
J gene: TRBJ2-5
D gene: TRBD1
clone size: NA
CDR3 DNA: TGTGCCAGCAGCTACCGGACAGGGGGCACGGAGACCCAGTACTTC
CDR3 protein: CASSYRTGGTETQYF

V gene: TRBV28
J gene: TRBJ1-5
D gene: TRBD1
clone size: NA
CDR3 DNA: TGTGCCAGCAGTTTACTCGGGACAGTTAATCAGCCCCAGCATTTT
CDR3 protein: CASSLLGTVNQPQHF

V gene: TRBV19
J gene: TRBJ2-3
D gene: TRBD2
clone size: NA
CDR3 DNA: TGTGCCAGTACCCCCAAGCGGGAGTCCATAGCGGATACGCAGTATTTT
CDR3 protein: CASTPKRESIADTQYF

V gene: TRBV27
J gene: TRBJ1-1
D gene: TRBD1
clone size: few
CDR3 DNA: TGTGCCAGCAGTTTAAGGGGGCAAGGCACTGAAGCTTTCTTT
CDR3 protein: CASSLRGQGTEAFF

V gene: TRBV7-2
J gene: TRBJ2-5
D gene: NA
clone size: NA
CDR3 DNA: TGTGCCAGCAGCGTCCCGAGCGGATTGAGGGAGACCCAGTACTTC
CDR3 protein: CASSVPSGLRETQYF

V gene: TRBV2
J gene: TRBJ2-7
D gene: TRBD2
clone size: NA
CDR3 DNA: TGTGCCAGCAGTCAACTAGCGGGAGGGCCCAACGAGCAGTACTTC
CDR3 protein: CASSQLAGGPNEQYF

V gene: TRBV2
J gene: TRBJ2-3
D gene: TRBD1
clone size: NA
CDR3 DNA: TGTGCCAGCAGCAAGGACAGGGCTGGAGATACGCAGTATTTT
CDR3 protein: CASSKDRAGDTQYF

V gene: TRBV5-6
J gene: TRBJ1-2
D gene: TRBD1
clone size: NA
CDR3 DNA: TGTGCCAGCAGCCCTGGGACAGGGTTTAACTATGGCTACACCTTC
CDR3 protein: CASSPGTGFNYGYTF

V gene: TRBV6-5
J gene: TRBJ1-6
D gene: NA
clone size: NA
CDR3 DNA: TGTGCCAGCAGTTACCGGACAGAATCCTATAATTCACCCCTCCACTTT
CDR3 protein: CASSYRTESYNSPLHF

V gene: TRBV5-1
J gene: TRBJ1-6
D gene: TRBD1
clone size: NA
CDR3 DNA: TGCGCCAGCAGCTATTGGACAGGGGATAATTCACCCCTCCACTTT
CDR3 protein: CASSYWTGDNSPLHF

V gene: TRBV10-3
J gene: TRBJ1-4
D gene: NA
clone size: NA
CDR3 DNA: TGTGCCATCAGTGAGTCCAGGGCGGGGGATGAAAAACTGTTTTTT
CDR3 protein: CAISESRAGDEKLFF

V gene: TRBV30
J gene: TRBJ1-4
D gene: NA
clone size: few
CDR3 DNA: TGTGCCCGGGGTAGCTATGCAACTAATGAAAAACTGTTTTTT
CDR3 protein: CARGSYATNEKLFF

V gene: TRBV9
J gene: TRBJ2-5
D gene: NA
clone size: NA
CDR3 DNA: TGTGCCAGCAGCGTAGGTAGCGGCCAAGAGACCCAGTACTTC
CDR3 protein: CASSVGSGQETQYF

V gene: TRBV27
J gene: TRBJ1-1
D gene: NA
clone size: NA
CDR3 DNA: TGTGCCAGCAGTTCAAGGGGAACTGAAGCTTTCTTT
CDR3 protein: CASSSRGTEAFF

V gene: TRBV4-1
J gene: TRBJ2-5
D gene: NA
clone size: few
CDR3 DNA: TGCGCCAGCAGCCAAGGAGAGCGAGAGACCCAATACTTC
CDR3 protein: CASSQGERETQYF

V gene: TRBV27
J gene: TRBJ2-1
D gene: NA
clone size: NA
CDR3 DNA: TGTGCCAGCAGTTTATGGCAGGGGGGAGACAATGAGCAGTTCTTC
CDR3 protein: CASSLWQGGDNEQFF

V gene: TRBV29-1
J gene: TRBJ2-2
D gene: NA
clone size: NA
CDR3 DNA: TGCAGCGCATTGAACACCGGGGAGCTGTTTTTT
CDR3 protein: CSALNTGELFF

V gene: TRBV19
J gene: TRBJ2-3
D gene: NA
clone size: NA
CDR3 DNA: TGTGCCAGTAGTATAGGGACAGAATCGGGAACAGATACGCAGTATTTT
CDR3 protein: CASSIGTESGTDTQYF

V gene: TRBV7-4
J gene: TRBJ2-1
D gene: NA
clone size: few
CDR3 DNA: TGTGCCAGCAGCACCCACGACAACTCCTACAATGAGCAGTTCTTC
CDR3 protein: CASSTHDNSYNEQFF

V gene: TRBV28
J gene: TRBJ2-6
D gene: TRBD2
clone size: few
CDR3 DNA: TGTGCCAGCAGTTTAATCCAGCGGGAGTTGTTTGGGGCCAACGTCCTGACTTTC
CDR3 protein: CASSLIQRELFGANVLTF

V gene: TRBV4-1
J gene: TRBJ1-2
D gene: NA
clone size: NA
CDR3 DNA: TGCGCCAGCAGCCAAGACGACAGGATTATGGTCGGCTACACCTTC
CDR3 protein: CASSQDDRIMVGYTF

V gene: TRBV30
J gene: TRBJ1-1
D gene: NA
clone size: NA
CDR3 DNA: TGTGCCTGGAGTCTAACAGAGAACACTGAAGCTTTCTTT
CDR3 protein: CAWSLTENTEAFF

V gene: TRBV19
J gene: TRBJ2-1
D gene: NA
clone size: NA
CDR3 DNA: TGTGCCAGTAGTATAAGTCTAGCGTACTACAATGAGCAGTTCTTC
CDR3 protein: CASSISLAYYNEQFF

V gene: TRBV7-9
J gene: TRBJ1-2
D gene: TRBD1
clone size: once
CDR3 DNA: TGTGCCAGCAGCCCTAACCGGGACAGGTATGGCTACACCTTC
CDR3 protein: CASSPNRDRYGYTF

V gene: TRBV6-6
J gene: TRBJ2-1
D gene: NA
clone size: NA
CDR3 DNA: TGTGCCAGCAGAATCAATCCGGACTATTACAATGAGCAGTTCTTC
CDR3 protein: CASRINPDYYNEQFF

V gene: TRBV23-1
J gene: TRBJ2-3
D gene: NA
clone size: NA
CDR3 DNA: TGCGCCAGCAGTCCACAGGGTCTTATAACAGATACGCAGTATTTT
CDR3 protein: CASSPQGLITDTQYF

V gene: TRBV4-1
J gene: TRBJ2-1
D gene: TRBD2
clone size: NA
CDR3 DNA: TGCGCCAGCAGCAGGACTAGCGGGATTATCTATGAGCAGTTCTTC
CDR3 protein: CASSRTSGIIYEQFF

V gene: TRBV5-1
J gene: TRBJ2-5
D gene: NA
clone size: few
CDR3 DNA: TGCGCCAGCAGCTTGGTAGGACTGACGGAAGAGACCCAGTACTTC
CDR3 protein: CASSLVGLTEETQYF

V gene: TRBV28
J gene: TRBJ1-4
D gene: NA
clone size: few
CDR3 DNA: TGTGCCAGCCAAAGTAGGGGCAGCCATAATGAAAAACTGTTTTTT
CDR3 protein: CASQSRGSHNEKLFF

V gene: TRBV25-1
J gene: TRBJ2-7
D gene: NA
clone size: few
CDR3 DNA: TGTGCCAGCAGTGAACCAGGTTGGGTAGCCTACGAGCAGTACTTC
CDR3 protein: CASSEPGWVAYEQYF